This is a list of T cell receptor beta chains from one sample in a study of early T cells in non-severe SARS-CoV-2 infection. TCRdb independently ran MiXCR on the 5' RACE reads; one entry per CDR3 protein. The table includes 38,000 or so distinct CDR3 sequences, about 5% detected once. Sequencing used whole blood. These receptors were taken from an adult who was a healthcare worker with PCR-confirmed SARS-CoV-2 infection or an uninfected control (not recorded which). Each CDR3 is given with its conserved first and last residue. The D gene is left open where the match is weak. For some rows the clone size is stated as once, few or many, or as a class when expanded; others skip it.

TRBJ2-2 | TRBV12-3/TRBV12-4 | NA | many | TGTGCCAGCAGCTTTCAGGACACCGGGGAGCTGTTTTTT | CASSFQDTGELFF
TRBJ2-5 | TRBV12-3/TRBV12-4 | NA | NA | TGTGCCAGCAGTCTCGGGCTAGAGGTAGAGACCCAGTACTTC | CASSLGLEVETQYF
TRBJ2-2 | TRBV6-6 | TRBD1 | many | TGTGCCAGCAGTGATCCGGGACAGGGTCGGGTCGGGGAGCTGTTTTTT | CASSDPGQGRVGELFF
TRBJ2-1 | TRBV3-1 | NA | NA | TGTGCCAGCAGCCCCCGGAGCGGAGGAGGGGAGCAGTTCTTC | CASSPRSGGGEQFF
TRBJ2-7 | TRBV2 | NA | few | TGTGCCAGCACCCAGAATAGGTACGAGCAGTACTTC | CASTQNRYEQYF
TRBJ2-3 | TRBV5-6 | TRBD2 | few | TGTGCCAGCAGCCTAGCGGGGGGGCCCACAGATACGCAGTATTTT | CASSLAGGPTDTQYF
TRBJ1-4 | TRBV30 | NA | many | TGTGCCTGGAGTGACTGGGGGACGCCAAATGAAAAACTGTTTTTT | CAWSDWGTPNEKLFF
TRBJ1-6 | TRBV7-6 | NA | few | TGTGCCAGCAGCCGCGTCATGGAACCCCTCCACTTT | CASSRVMEPLHF
TRBJ2-3 | TRBV10-3 | TRBD2 | few | TGTGCCATCAGTGACCCTCTAGCGGGGGCCACCTTAGATACGCAGTATTTT | CAISDPLAGATLDTQYF
TRBJ1-2 | TRBV29-1 | TRBD1 | medium-sized | TGCAGCGTTGGGGGTCTTAAGGGGGGACAGTCTTATGGCTACACCTTC | CSVGGLKGGQSYGYTF
TRBJ2-3 | TRBV12-3/TRBV12-4 | NA | many | TGTGCCAGCAGCCGTAGCACAGATACGCAGTATTTT | CASSRSTDTQYF